These 10 T cell receptor beta chains share one sample of origin, sequenced in a study of tumor-infiltrating lymphocytes in primary liver carcinoma. cDNA specific to TCR beta was made from about 0.45 ug of total RNA, with a constant-region primer employed for priming. Three rounds of nested multiplex PCR with slightly modified ARM-PCR produced TCR beta libraries. For around 11 cycles apiece, the opening two PCR rounds ran with TRBV1-TRBV30 forward primers and a C-beta reverse primer. In TCRdb, the multiplex PCR reads were re-called with MiXCR into one record per CDR3 protein. The sample has 100,000 or so distinct CDR3 sequences, about two thirds seen once. The roughly 19-32 mg bulk tissue piece was not sorted before simultaneous RNA and DNA extraction. Sequencing was performed on liver tumor tissue from sampling region 2. The sample's subset: tumor region T2, inferior pole. These TCRs come from a woman aged 60-70 years with primary liver carcinoma and hepatitis B virus infection.

As regards this clonotype: The junction differs from germline at one of its ends, possibly a read error. The chain links TRBV10-3 to TRBJ2-2; possible D gene TRBD2, 5 bases. The CDR3 consists of 15 residues. Looked up from germline, CDR1 is ENHRY and CDR2 is SYGVKD. Here the CDR3 reads CAIRGAEMNTGELFF. Here the CDR3 DNA reads TGTGCCATCAGGGGAGCGGAAATGAACACCGGGGAGCTCTTTTTT.

The rearrangement links TRBV25-1 to TRBJ1-4, with D hard to call. This CDR3 contains 16 residues. Per germline, CDR1 MGHDK and CDR2 SYGVNS. The ends were cut back, 3 bases at V and 0 bases at J, with 11 bases in the middle. CDR3 coding DNA: TGTGCCAGCAGTGACTCCGCAGTCGCAACTAATGAAAAACTGTTTTTT. Translation: CASSDSAVATNEKLFF.

Points on this clonotype: Given a much more abundant clone one base away, this may be a read error. The CDR3 does not end in the conserved phenylalanine or tryptophan, so this is likely a read error. V and J are TRBV12-3 or TRBV12-4 and TRBJ1-2; weak D call: TRBD1 (6 bases). The CDR3 totals 12 residues. Trimming left V 5 bases short and J 5 bases short, with 9 bases between. The CDR3 nucleotides are TGTGCCAGCAGTCCAACAGGGTATGGCTACACCCTC. Amino acid sequence: CASSPTGYGYTL.

To note about this clonotype: At one end, the junction sequence differs from germline, possibly due to a read error. The J gene is TRBJ2-5, the V gene TRBV4-2; D ambiguous. Germline CDR1 and CDR2: LGHNA and YNFKEQ. The CDR3 has 12 amino acids. CDR3 protein: CASNQVRETQYF. The CDR3 DNA reads as TGTGCCAGCAACCAAGTGAGGGAGACCCAGTACTTC.

Comments on this clonotype: This may come from a read error, since a much larger clone is one base off. The rearrangement uses TRBV28 and TRBJ2-3; unclear D gene. The CDR3 extends over 12 amino acids. Germline CDR1 MDHEN, CDR2 SYDVKM. The chain's CDR3 is CASSRYTDTQCF. As DNA, the CDR3 is TGTGCCAGCAGTCGTTACACAGATACGCAGTGTTTT.

The V call is TRBV12-3 or TRBV12-4, the J call TRBJ1-3, with 9 bases lining up with TRBD1. J lost 14 bases, V lost 6 bases, and 8 bases had no gene match. The CDR3 has 12 residues. CDR3 sequence: CASRTGGYALYF. The CDR3 region has the DNA TGTGCCAGCAGGACAGGGGGATACGCCTTATATTTT.

Remarks on this clonotype: A read error may account for a junction end that differs from germline. In DNA, the CDR3 is TGTGCCAGCAGTTACTCGATTCTAGCGGGCCACAATGAGAAGTTCTTC. It encodes CASSYSILAGHNEKFF. The J gene is TRBJ2-1, the V gene TRBV6-5; 8 bases agree with TRBD2. The germline gives CDR1 MNHEY, CDR2 SVGAGI. This CDR3 is built from 16 residues.

This clonotype has at least ten counts. The V gene is TRBV5-1, the J gene TRBJ1-1, with 9 nucleotides matching TRBD1. This CDR3 is 14 amino acids long. Germline CDR1 reads SGHRS; CDR2 reads YFSETQ. The V segment lost 0 bases and the J segment 10 bases; nucleotides outside the gene matches: 7. This CDR3 is CASSLETGGGGAFF. The CDR3 nucleotides read TGCGCCAGCAGCTTGGAAACAGGGGGCGGTGGAGCTTTCTTT.

This clonotype has more than one count but fewer than ten. A much larger clone lies a single base off, so this may be a read error. The chain recombines TRBV12-3 or TRBV12-4 with TRBJ1-1; unclear D gene. This CDR3 is built from 16 residues. The V and J ends lost 1 base and 4 bases respectively, with 16 bases between them. The CDR3 loop is CASSLGFGRLVTEAFF. CDR3 in DNA: TGTGCCAGCAGTTTAGGATTCGGGAGGCTGGTCACTGAAGCTTTCTTT.

This clonotype was picked up many times. The chain carries TRBV5-4 and TRBJ2-1; the match to TRBD2 covers 9 bases. CDR1 SGHNT and CDR2 YYREEE come from the germline V gene (reference sequence). After removal of 1 base from V and 4 bases from J, the junction contained 6 bases not matched to a gene. The CDR3 is 16 residues long. CDR3 sequence reads: CASSLKLAGGYNEQFF. In nucleotides, the CDR3 is TGTGCCAGCAGCTTGAAGCTGGCGGGAGGGTACAATGAGCAGTTCTTC.